This record covers a single T cell receptor beta chain. The sample is drawn from a study of technical replicates of blood from several donors. The data were produced by immunoSEQ multiplex PCR, yet TCRdb's version contains in-frame clones alone and is incomplete. Seen here are around 80,000 clones, roughly nine tenths observed once, and the top ten hold about 0.26%. Germline trimming cut 2 bases from V and 5 bases from J; bases unmatched to any gene: 0. The CDR3 runs 13 residues. Germline loops: CDR1 SGDLS, CDR2 YYNGEE. The clonotype comes from a human donor in good health. Sequenced sample: T cells isolated from PBMCs. The rearrangement links TRBV9 to TRBJ1-5; 8 bases line up with TRBD1. For the CDR3, the DNA is TGTGCCAGCAGCGTGACAGGGGATCAGCCCCAGCATTTT. Translated: CASSVTGDQPQHF.